The T cell receptor beta chain under discussion was sequenced for a study of T cells in Graves' hyperthyroidism and ophthalmopathy. The CDR3 sequence is 14 residues long. Germline V CDR1 and CDR2: KGHDR, SFDVKD. Trimming took off 3 bases at V and 9 bases at J, with 14 bases between the two ends. Many counts were recorded for this clonotype. The source material, RNA transcripts, was used to amplify TCR beta CDR3 regions. HTBI primers were employed in a first-round RT-PCR of the TCR CDR3. MiXCR, applied by TCRdb to the multiplex PCR reads, yields one record per CDR3 protein. The profile shows 300,000 to 400,000 distinct CDR3 sequences, around a fifth of them singletons.

The sequence was obtained from a woman aged 45-59 years with Graves' hyperthyroidism. Sequences were obtained from blood. This chain uses TRBV24-1 with TRBJ2-1, with D possibly TRBD1 on 6 matching bases. Here the CDR3 DNA reads TGTGCCACCAGTGATCGTCTTACAGGGACTGAGCAGTTCTTC. This codes for CATSDRLTGTEQFF.